A single TCR beta chain is shown here with its context. With a much larger clone just one base away, this may be a read error. The TCR beta CDR3 regions underwent amplification using RNA transcripts as the source. Carried out on the TCR CDR3, a first-round RT-PCR used the HTBI primer set. TCRdb used MiXCR to reprocess the multiplex PCR reads, holding one entry per CDR3 protein. The data hold roughly 380,000 distinct CDR3 sequences, with approximately 12% observed a single time. This CDR3 is 17 amino acids long. Germline V lookup: CDR1 WNHNN, CDR2 SYGVQD (reference sequence). This sample was included in a study of T cells in Graves' hyperthyroidism and ophthalmopathy.

The sample comprised blood. This TCR derives from a man aged 30-40 years with Graves' hyperthyroidism that later progressed to Graves' ophthalmopathy. The chain carries TRBV10-1 and TRBJ2-3, with D possibly matching TRBD2 (6 bases). CDR3 sequence: CASSESRGGALTDTQSF. CDR3 DNA: TGCGCCAGCAGTGAGTCGCGCGGCGGGGCGCTCACAGATACGCAGTCTTTT.